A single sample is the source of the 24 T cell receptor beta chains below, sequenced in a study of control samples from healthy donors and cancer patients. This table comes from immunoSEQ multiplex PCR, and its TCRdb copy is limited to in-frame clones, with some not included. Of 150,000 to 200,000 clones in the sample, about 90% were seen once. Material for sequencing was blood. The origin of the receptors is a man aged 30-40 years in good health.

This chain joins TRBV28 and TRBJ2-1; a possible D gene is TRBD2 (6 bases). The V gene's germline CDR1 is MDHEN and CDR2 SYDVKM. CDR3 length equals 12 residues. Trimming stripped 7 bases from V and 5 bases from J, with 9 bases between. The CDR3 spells CASNGRHNEQFF. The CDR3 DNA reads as TGTGCCAGCAACGGGAGACACAATGAGCAGTTCTTC.

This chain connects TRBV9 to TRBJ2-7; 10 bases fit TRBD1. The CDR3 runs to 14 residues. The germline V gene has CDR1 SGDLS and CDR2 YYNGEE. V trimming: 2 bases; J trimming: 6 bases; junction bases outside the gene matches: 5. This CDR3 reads CASSVRDRGPEQYF. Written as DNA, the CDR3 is TGTGCCAGCAGCGTTAGGGACAGGGGACCCGAGCAGTACTTC.

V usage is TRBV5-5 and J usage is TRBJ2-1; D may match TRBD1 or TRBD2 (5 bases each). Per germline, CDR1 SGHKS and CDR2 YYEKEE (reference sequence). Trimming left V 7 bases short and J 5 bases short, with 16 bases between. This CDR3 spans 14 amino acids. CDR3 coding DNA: TGTGCCAGCTTTGGAGGACAAGTCCACAATGAGCAGTTCTTC. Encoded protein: CASFGGQVHNEQFF.

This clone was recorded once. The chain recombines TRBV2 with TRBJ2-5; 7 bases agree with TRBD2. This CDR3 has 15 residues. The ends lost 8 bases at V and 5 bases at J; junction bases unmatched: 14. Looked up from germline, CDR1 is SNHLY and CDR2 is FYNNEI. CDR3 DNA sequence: TGTGCCAGCGGCCGAGAGCGGGGTGGATTGGAGACCCAGTACTTC. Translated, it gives CASGRERGGLETQYF.

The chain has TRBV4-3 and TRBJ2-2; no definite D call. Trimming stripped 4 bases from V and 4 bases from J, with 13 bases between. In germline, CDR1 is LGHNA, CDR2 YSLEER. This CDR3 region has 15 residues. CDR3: CASSRESRITGELFF. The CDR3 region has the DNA TGCGCCAGCAGCCGCGAAAGCCGGATCACCGGGGAGCTGTTTTTT.

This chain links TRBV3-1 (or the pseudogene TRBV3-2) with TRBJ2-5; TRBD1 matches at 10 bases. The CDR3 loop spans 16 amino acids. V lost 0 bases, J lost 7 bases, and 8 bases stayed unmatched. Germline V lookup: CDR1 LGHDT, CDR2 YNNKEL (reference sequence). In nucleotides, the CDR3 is TGTGCCAGCAGCCAAGATCGACAGGGGGCGCGTGTGACCCAGTACTTC. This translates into CASSQDRQGARVTQYF.

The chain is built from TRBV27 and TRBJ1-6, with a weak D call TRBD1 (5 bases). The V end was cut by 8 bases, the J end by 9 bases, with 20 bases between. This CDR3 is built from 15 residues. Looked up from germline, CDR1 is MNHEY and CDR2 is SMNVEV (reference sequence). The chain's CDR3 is CASGRLRDLASPLHF. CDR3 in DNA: TGTGCCAGCGGGAGGTTACGGGACCTAGCTTCACCCCTCCACTTT.

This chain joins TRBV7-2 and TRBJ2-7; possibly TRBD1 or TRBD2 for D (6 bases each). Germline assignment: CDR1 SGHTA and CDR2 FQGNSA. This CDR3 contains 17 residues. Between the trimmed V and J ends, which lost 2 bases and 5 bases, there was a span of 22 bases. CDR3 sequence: CASSLPPGTRGAHEQYF. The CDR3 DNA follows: TGTGCCAGCAGCTTACCACCAGGGACACGCGGGGCCCACGAGCAGTACTTC. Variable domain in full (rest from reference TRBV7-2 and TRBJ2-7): GAGVSQSPSNKVTEKGKDVELRCDPISGHTALYWYRQSLGQGLEFLIYFQGNSAPDKSGLPSDRFSAERTGGSVSTLTIQRTQQEDSAVYLCASSLPPGTRGAHEQYFGPGTRLTVT.

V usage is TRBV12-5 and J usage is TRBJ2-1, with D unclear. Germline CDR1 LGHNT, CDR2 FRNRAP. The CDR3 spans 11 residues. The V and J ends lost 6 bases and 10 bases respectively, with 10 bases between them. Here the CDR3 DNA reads TGTGCTAGTGGAATTACGTGGGAGCAGTTCTTC. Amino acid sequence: CASGITWEQFF.

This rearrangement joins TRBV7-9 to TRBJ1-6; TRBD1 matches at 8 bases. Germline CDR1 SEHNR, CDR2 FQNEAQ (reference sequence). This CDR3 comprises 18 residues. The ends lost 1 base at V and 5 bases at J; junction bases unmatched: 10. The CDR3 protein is CASSLVGSDRGNNSPLHF. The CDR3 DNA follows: TGTGCCAGCAGCTTAGTAGGGTCTGACAGGGGCAATAATTCACCCCTCCACTTT.

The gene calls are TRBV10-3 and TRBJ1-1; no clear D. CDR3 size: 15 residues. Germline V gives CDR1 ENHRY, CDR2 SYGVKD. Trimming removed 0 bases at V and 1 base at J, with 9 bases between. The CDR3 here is CAISESVAANTEAFF. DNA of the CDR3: TGTGCCATCAGTGAGTCGGTGGCGGCGAACACTGAAGCTTTCTTT.

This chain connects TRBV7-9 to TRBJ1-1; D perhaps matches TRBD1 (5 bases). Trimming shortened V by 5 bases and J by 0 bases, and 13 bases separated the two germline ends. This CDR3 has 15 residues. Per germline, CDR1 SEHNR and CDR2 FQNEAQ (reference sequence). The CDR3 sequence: CASSPPGGLNTEAFF. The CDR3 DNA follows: TGTGCCAGCAGCCCCCCGGGGGGTTTGAACACTGAAGCTTTCTTT. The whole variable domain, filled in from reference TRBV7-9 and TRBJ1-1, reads DTGVSQNPRHKITKRGQNVTFRCDPISEHNRLYWYRQTLGQGPEFLTYFQNEAQLEKSRLLSDRFSAERPKGSFSTLEIQRTEQGDSAMYLCASSPPGGLNTEAFFGQGTRLTVV.

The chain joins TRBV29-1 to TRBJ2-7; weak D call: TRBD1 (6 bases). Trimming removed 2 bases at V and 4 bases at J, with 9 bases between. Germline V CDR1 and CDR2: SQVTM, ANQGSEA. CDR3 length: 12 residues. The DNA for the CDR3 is TGCAGCGTTGAACAGGGGTCATACGAGCAGTACTTC. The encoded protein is CSVEQGSYEQYF.

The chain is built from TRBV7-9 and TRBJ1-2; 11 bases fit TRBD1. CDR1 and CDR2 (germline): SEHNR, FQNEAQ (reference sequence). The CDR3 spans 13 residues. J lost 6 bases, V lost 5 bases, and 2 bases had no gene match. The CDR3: CASSRDRGDGYTF. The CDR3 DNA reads TGTGCCAGCAGCAGGGACAGGGGGGATGGCTACACCTTC.

CDR3 sequence (DNA): TGTGCCATCTCACAGGACACCCTAGGGGACACTGAAGCTTTCTTT. Encoded protein: CAISQDTLGDTEAFF. V usage is TRBV6-5 and J usage is TRBJ1-1, with a weak D call TRBD1 (5 bases). Germline CDR1 and CDR2: MNHEY and SVGAGI. The CDR3 is 15 amino acids. Trimming stripped 10 bases from V and 3 bases from J, with 21 bases between.

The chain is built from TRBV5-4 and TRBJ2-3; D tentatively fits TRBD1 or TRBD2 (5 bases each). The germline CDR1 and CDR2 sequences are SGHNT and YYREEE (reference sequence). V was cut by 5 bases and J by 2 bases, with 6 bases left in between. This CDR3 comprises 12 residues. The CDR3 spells CASRGDTDTQYF. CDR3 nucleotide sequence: TGTGCCAGCAGGGGGGACACAGATACGCAGTATTTT.

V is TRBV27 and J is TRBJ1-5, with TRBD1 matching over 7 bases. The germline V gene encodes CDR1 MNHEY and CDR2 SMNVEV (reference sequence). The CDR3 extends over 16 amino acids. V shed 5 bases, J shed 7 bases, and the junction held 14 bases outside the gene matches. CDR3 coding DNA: TGTGCCAGCAGTCCCTACGCGGGACAGTGGGGGCAGCCCCAGCATTTT. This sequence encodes CASSPYAGQWGQPQHF.

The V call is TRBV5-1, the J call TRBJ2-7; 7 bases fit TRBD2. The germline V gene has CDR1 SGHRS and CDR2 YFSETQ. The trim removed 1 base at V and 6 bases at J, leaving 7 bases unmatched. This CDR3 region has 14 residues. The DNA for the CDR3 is TGCGCCAGCAGCTTGTGGGGGGGAGAGACCGAGCAGTACTTC. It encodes CASSLWGGETEQYF.

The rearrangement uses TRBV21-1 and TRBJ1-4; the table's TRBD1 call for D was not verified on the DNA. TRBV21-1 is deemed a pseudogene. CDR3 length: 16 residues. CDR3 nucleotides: TGTGCCAGCAGCTCAAACAGGGAAAAGGGGAATGAAAAACTGTTTTTT. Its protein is CASSSNREKGNEKLFF.

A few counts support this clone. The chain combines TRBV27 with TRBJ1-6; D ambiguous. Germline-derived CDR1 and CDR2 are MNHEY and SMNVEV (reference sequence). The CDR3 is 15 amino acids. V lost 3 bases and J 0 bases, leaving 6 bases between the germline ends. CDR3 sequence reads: CASSFGSSYNSPLHF. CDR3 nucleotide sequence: TGTGCCAGCAGTTTTGGGAGCTCCTATAATTCACCCCTCCACTTT.

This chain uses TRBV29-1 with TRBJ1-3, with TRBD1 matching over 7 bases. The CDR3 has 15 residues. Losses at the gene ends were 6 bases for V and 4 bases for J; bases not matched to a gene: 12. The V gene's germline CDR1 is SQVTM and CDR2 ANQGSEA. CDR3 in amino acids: CSVGVWDRWGNTIYF. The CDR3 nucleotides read TGCAGCGTCGGGGTATGGGACAGATGGGGAAACACCATATATTTT.

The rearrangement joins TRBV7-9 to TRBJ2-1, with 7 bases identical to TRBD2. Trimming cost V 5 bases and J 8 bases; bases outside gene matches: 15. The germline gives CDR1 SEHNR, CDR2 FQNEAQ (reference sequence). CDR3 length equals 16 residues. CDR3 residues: CASSPSVAGVGDEQFF. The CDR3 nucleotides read TGTGCCAGCAGCCCAAGCGTGGCGGGAGTTGGTGATGAGCAGTTCTTC.

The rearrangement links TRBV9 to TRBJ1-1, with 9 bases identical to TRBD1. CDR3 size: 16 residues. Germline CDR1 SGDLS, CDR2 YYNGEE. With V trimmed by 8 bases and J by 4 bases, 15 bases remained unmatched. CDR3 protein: CASSAGTGSLVTEAFF. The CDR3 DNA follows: TGTGCCAGTTCAGCCGGGACAGGGAGTTTGGTCACTGAAGCTTTCTTT.

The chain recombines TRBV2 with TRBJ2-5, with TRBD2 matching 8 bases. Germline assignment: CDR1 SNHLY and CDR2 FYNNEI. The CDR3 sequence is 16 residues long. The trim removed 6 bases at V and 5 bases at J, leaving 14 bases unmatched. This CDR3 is CASRATVAGGEETQYF. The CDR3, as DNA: TGTGCCAGCAGGGCGACTGTGGCGGGGGGAGAGGAGACCCAGTACTTC.